The source of this T cell receptor (beta chain) is a study of blood T cell repertoires in COVID-19. Turning to the study itself: PBMCs, B-cell-depleted T cells, or T cells provided the cDNA or gDNA that made up the material.

Original data processing: Amplified reference gene primers provided the basis for estimating nucleated cell counts. This table comes from immunoSEQ multiplex PCR, and its TCRdb copy is limited to in-frame clones, with some not included. D and trimming come from the DNA, and the V and J calls and clone size come from that table. This table has about 490,000 clones, 70% to 90% appearing once. Trimming removed 0 bases from V and 0 bases from J, with 13 bases in between. Germline V lookup: CDR1 SGHKS, CDR2 YYEKEE (reference sequence). CDR3 length: 17 amino acids. The specimen was peripheral blood. This TCR was recovered from a human donor in a cohort sampled during active COVID-19. This chain links TRBV5-5 with TRBJ1-3; D is uncertain. The CDR3 reads CASSLEAGQASGNTIYF. The CDR3 nucleotides are TGTGCCAGCAGCTTGGAGGCAGGCCAGGCCTCTGGAAACACCATATATTTT.